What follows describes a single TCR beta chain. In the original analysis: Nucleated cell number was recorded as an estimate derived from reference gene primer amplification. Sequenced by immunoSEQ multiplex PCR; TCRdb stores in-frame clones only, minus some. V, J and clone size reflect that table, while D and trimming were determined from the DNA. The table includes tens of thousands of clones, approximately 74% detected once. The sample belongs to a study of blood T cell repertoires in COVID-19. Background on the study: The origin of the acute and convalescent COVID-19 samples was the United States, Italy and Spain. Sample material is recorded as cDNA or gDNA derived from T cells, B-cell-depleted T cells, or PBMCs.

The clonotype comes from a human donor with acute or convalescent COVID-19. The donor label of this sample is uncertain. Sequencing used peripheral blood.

The chain's CDR3 is CASSPQGGHGYTF. CDR3 nucleotides: TGTGCCAGCAGCCCGCAGGGTGGGCATGGCTACACCTTC. The rearrangement uses TRBV7-3 and TRBJ1-2; tentative D call: TRBD1 (5 bases). The CDR3 runs to 13 residues. The germline V gene has CDR1 SGHTA and CDR2 FQGTGA. Trimming shortened V by 5 bases and J by 6 bases, and 13 bases separated the two germline ends. Full variable domain (missing parts from reference TRBV7-3 and TRBJ1-2): GAGVSQTPSNKVTEKGKYVELRCDPISGHTALYWYRQSLGQGPEFLIYFQGTGAADDSGLPNDRFFAVRPEGSVSTLKIQRTERGDSAVYLCASSPQGGHGYTFGSGTRLTVV.